These 14 T cell receptor beta chains were all obtained from the same sample, sequenced in a study of blood T cell repertoires in COVID-19. Produced via immunoSEQ multiplex PCR; TCRdb's table is partial and in-frame only. The data contain 40,000 to 60,000 clones, around three quarters of them singletons. The material sequenced was peripheral blood. The receptors come from a man between 65 and 79 years old with acute or convalescent COVID-19.

The sample holds a few counts of this clone. The chain joins TRBV4-3 to TRBJ2-1, with D tentatively TRBD1 (5 bases). This CDR3 region has 16 residues. Germline V gives CDR1 LGHNA, CDR2 YSLEER. Deletions cut 2 bases from V and 6 bases from J, with 17 bases between. CDR3 sequence: CASSQIKGNQFNEQFF. CDR3 DNA: TGCGCCAGCAGCCAAATTAAGGGGAATCAGTTCAATGAGCAGTTCTTC.

The V call is TRBV6-5, the J call TRBJ1-2; TRBD1 matches 7 bases. Trimming cost V 6 bases and J 4 bases; bases outside gene matches: 5. The CDR3 covers 13 residues. Germline CDR1 reads MNHEY; CDR2 reads SVGAGI. The CDR3 nucleotides are TGTGCCAGCAGGGAGGGACAGAGCTATGGCTACACCTTC. As protein: CASREGQSYGYTF.

A few counts support this clone. CDR3 residues: CASSQTAGYPEAFF. For the CDR3, the DNA is TGTGCCAGCAGCCAAACCGCGGGGTACCCTGAAGCTTTCTTT. The chain couples TRBV4-2 to TRBJ1-1; D remains ambiguous. Germline V lookup: CDR1 LGHNA, CDR2 YNFKEQ. The V end lost 2 bases, the J end lost 6 bases, and 13 bases lay between the germline ends. The CDR3 totals 14 residues.

The rearrangement joins TRBV7-3 to TRBJ2-1; the D gene is possibly TRBD1 (5 bases). V lost 2 bases to trimming and J lost 0 bases, with 8 bases between them. This CDR3 is built from 15 residues. Germline-derived CDR1 and CDR2 are SGHTA and FQGTGA. CDR3 nucleotides: TGTGCCAGCAGCTTAGGGGCCTCCTCCTACAATGAGCAGTTCTTC. Encoded protein: CASSLGASSYNEQFF.

V gene TRBV4-3 combines with J gene TRBJ2-7, with TRBD1 matching over 9 bases. This CDR3 has 15 residues. The junction had 5 bases not matched to a gene; V was cut back by 3 bases and J by 2 bases. Germline V lookup: CDR1 LGHNA, CDR2 YSLEER. The DNA of the CDR3 is TGCGCCAGCAGCCACCATCGGGACAGGGCCTACGAGCAGTACTTC. Residues: CASSHHRDRAYEQYF.

V gene TRBV7-8 combines with J gene TRBJ1-3; possibly TRBD1 for D (6 bases). The germline V gene encodes CDR1 SGHVS and CDR2 FQNEAQ. The germline V and J ends were trimmed by 1 base and 0 bases, with 16 bases remaining between them. The CDR3 contains 18 residues. CDR3 loop: CASSLGGQGLPSGNTIYF. DNA for the CDR3: TGTGCCAGCAGCTTAGGGGGCCAGGGGCTCCCCTCTGGAAACACCATATATTTT.

The CDR3 spells CASSFGLAGGFPYEQYF. In DNA, the CDR3 is TGTGCCAGCAGCTTCGGACTAGCGGGAGGGTTCCCCTACGAGCAGTACTTC. The V gene is TRBV11-3, the J gene TRBJ2-7; 15 positions match TRBD2. Trimming at V came to 3 bases and at J to 2 bases, leaving 5 bases not matched to a gene. CDR3 size: 17 residues. Germline loops: CDR1 SGHNT, CDR2 YENEEA.

The chain couples TRBV28 to TRBJ2-1; a possible D gene is TRBD2 (7 bases). This CDR3 is 16 amino acids long. Germline V CDR1 and CDR2: MDHEN, SYDVKM. Trimming cost V 3 bases and J 3 bases, with 15 bases left between them. The CDR3 protein is CASSLANRDYYNEQFF. CDR3 bases: TGTGCCAGCAGTTTGGCGAACAGGGACTACTACAATGAGCAGTTCTTC.

The V and J genes are TRBV30 and TRBJ2-2; TRBD2 matches 13 bases. The CDR3 has 16 amino acids. The V and J ends lost 2 bases and 8 bases, in that order; junction bases with no gene match: 8. CDR1 and CDR2 (germline): GTSNPN, SVGIG (reference sequence). In nucleotides, the CDR3 is TGTGCCTGGAGTATAATACCGGGACTAGCGGGGGGGGAGCTGTTTTTT. It specifies CAWSIIPGLAGGELFF.

This rearrangement joins TRBV18 to TRBJ2-5; D remains unclear. V gave up 4 bases and J gave up 5 bases, with 11 bases separating them. Germline V gene data show CDR1 as KGHSH and CDR2 as LQKENI. This CDR3 spans 13 amino acids. The CDR3 here is CASSQTRSETQYF. CDR3 in DNA: TGTGCCAGCTCACAGACCCGGAGCGAGACCCAGTACTTC. Full variable domain (rest looked up from reference TRBV18 and TRBJ2-5): NAGVMQNPRHLVRRRGQEARLRCSPMKGHSHVYWYRQLPEEGLKFMVYLQKENIIDESGMPKERFSAEFPKEGPSILRIQQVVRGDSAAYFCASSQTRSETQYFGPGTRLLVL.

The chain recombines TRBV30 with TRBJ2-2, with 10 bases lining up with TRBD1. This CDR3 has 15 amino acids. The germline CDR1 and CDR2 sequences are GTSNPN and SVGIG (reference sequence). The trim removed 7 bases at V and 6 bases at J, leaving 11 bases unmatched. CDR3 amino acids: CASEGRDRGPGELFF. CDR3 bases: TGTGCCTCGGAGGGTAGGGACAGGGGTCCCGGGGAGCTGTTTTTT.

The rearrangement uses TRBV7-2 and TRBJ2-7; TRBD2 aligns across 7 bases. Germline CDR1 reads SGHTA; CDR2 reads FQGNSA. V dropped 1 base and J dropped 8; count of bases not matched to a gene: 8. The CDR3 loop spans 14 amino acids. Written as DNA, the CDR3 is TGTGCCAGCAGCTTAGGGCGGGAGATCGGACAGCAGTACTTC. This codes for CASSLGREIGQQYF.

This chain joins TRBV5-1 and TRBJ1-2; the D is unclear. From germline, CDR1 is SGHRS and CDR2 YFSETQ. The germline V and J ends were trimmed by 2 bases and 6 bases, with 17 bases remaining between them. The CDR3 has 15 residues. CDR3 loop: CASSFGLTLRDGYTF. DNA of the CDR3: TGCGCCAGCAGCTTTGGCTTGACTTTGAGGGATGGCTACACCTTC.

The chain uses TRBV5-4 and TRBJ1-1; possibly TRBD1 for D (5 bases). Trimming left V 0 bases short and J 3 bases short, with 12 bases between. The CDR3 contains 15 residues. Germline loops: CDR1 SGHNT, CDR2 YYREEE (reference sequence). DNA for the CDR3: TGTGCCAGCAGCTTGGAGGCCAGGGTGGACACTGAAGCTTTCTTT. Translated: CASSLEARVDTEAFF.